This TCR beta chain was identified during a study of T cell responses to AZD1222 COVID-19 vaccine (dated by TCRdb to the early 2020s). Broadly, across the study: Because spike-specific TCR depth and breadth did not differ between the two schedules, AZD1222 recipients who got a second dose at roughly 4 weeks were pooled with those who got a second dose at roughly 12 weeks. A total of 233 trial participants underwent TCR sequencing, of whom 207 had received two doses of AZD1222 and roughly 26 had received two doses of the MenACWY control vaccine. Trial participants were enrolled into age subgroups of 18-55, 56-69 and 70-plus years, which contained 148, 28 and 57 TCR-sequenced participants, respectively. Study-wide findings and limitations: After two AZD1222 doses, spike-specific TCR breadth and depth were significantly higher than at day 0 and than in MenACWY recipients. Epitopes outside the regions mutated in the B.1.351 and B.1.1.7 variants were reportedly recognized by nearly half of the unique spike-specific TCRs. Because no day 14 peak-response samples were available, the repertoires could be characterized only after the peak T cell response. In the small 56-69-year group, the increase in depth fell short of significance, most likely because of low power. Participants were mostly white British, with more females than males. The authors suggested clonal diversity may have been underestimated. The whole spike protein was spanned by vaccine-associated CD4 TCRs, and dominant responses were seen in regions 160-218 and 743-854. Conclusions about previously exposed vaccinees are limited, since just six AZD1222 recipients were seropositive for SARS-CoV-2 at baseline.

The sample's time point label, in plain terms: baseline before first vaccination. The vaccinee samples were drawn from two UK trials, COV001 and COV002, one of which was a single-blind randomized controlled phase 2/3 trial testing AZD1222 (ChAdOx1 nCoV-19) in healthy adults. For TCRbeta chain sequencing, PBMC samples were collected from trial participants at day 0 and at day 28 after the second dose. The CDR3 regions of human TCRbeta chains were analyzed by immunosequencing. The study's own analysis went as follows. Repertoire TCRs were matched against a reference library of SARS-CoV-2-specific TCRs generated with the MIRA antigen-specificity platform. Breadth meant the fraction of unique TCRs that were SARS-CoV-2-associated, whereas depth meant the fraction of total T cells that were SARS-CoV-2-associated. Using the MIRA data, each spike-specific TCR was assigned both to the spike region to which the TCR was reactive and to a CD4 or CD8 class. Log10-transformed breadth and depth values were compared by one-way ANOVA with Sidak's multiple comparisons tests. This immuneACCESS table, as held by TCRdb, lists in-frame sequences with V and J called but not all clones. Of the missing ones, under half trace to an unresolved V gene in checked studies; the others have no known cause. The V and J calls and clone size are taken from that table; D and trimming were inferred from the DNA. The sample data list under 100,000 clones, and over 75% of these were observed just once. The ten largest clones add up to 16% of the sample.

A note on this clone: Its antigen is unknown. One base away there is no much larger clone; base qualities are not given.

The germline V gene specifies ENHRY as CDR1 and SYGVKD as CDR2. Germline trimming amounts to 11 bases on V and 4 bases on J, with 10 as the count of junction bases outside the gene matches. From cysteine to phenylalanine, the CDR3 is 15 amino acids long. Only the CDR3 DNA stays, 45 bases, in frame from base 1. Sequencing used peripheral blood, obtained on day 0 of AZD1222 vaccination. This chain joins TRBV10-3 to TRBJ2-2, with 10 bases matching TRBD2. This clonotype originated in an adult in good health. The nucleotide sequence reads TGTGCCTCCCGCGGGCTAGCGGGAGTCACCGGGGAGCTGTTTTTT. Translated, this is CASRGLAGVTGELFF.